A single sample is the source of the 25 T cell receptor beta chains below, sequenced in a study of shared clonotypes between healthy human individuals. The naive CD8 population came from CD45RO-negative cells selected for CCR7, without terminally differentiated effector memory CD45RA+ cells. The table came from immunoSEQ multiplex PCR; TCRdb's copy has only in-frame clones and leaves some out. The sample consists of millions of clones, over 85% of them appearing once. The sequenced material came from naive CD8+ T cells sorted from blood. These receptors all stem from a man between 18 and 29 years old in good health.

V is TRBV9 and J is TRBJ2-7, with unresolved D. This CDR3 has 14 residues. V lost 0 bases and J 0 bases, leaving 7 bases between the germline ends. Germline V gene sequence: CDR1 SGDLS, CDR2 YYNGEE. As DNA, the CDR3 is TGTGCCAGCAGCGTAGATCATACCTCCTACGAGCAGTACTTC. It codes for CASSVDHTSYEQYF.

This chain connects TRBV2 to TRBJ1-2; D is possibly TRBD1 (5 bases). The CDR3 runs to 15 residues. Between the trimmed V and J ends, which lost 8 bases and 0 bases, there was a span of 16 bases. CDR1 is SNHLY and CDR2 is FYNNEI in the germline V gene. As DNA, the CDR3 is TGTGCCAGCTATGGGGGGAGCCAAGCTAACTATGGCTACACCTTC. Its protein is CASYGGSQANYGYTF.

A note on this clone: The sample contains more than one DNA sequence encoding this CDR3. The chain employs TRBV9 and TRBJ2-6; TRBD2 agrees at 7 bases. The length of the CDR3 is 15 residues. Germline V gives CDR1 SGDLS, CDR2 YYNGEE. Trimming took 0 bases from V and 3 from J; bases not matched to a gene: 0. The CDR3 here is CASSVGGSGANVLTF. DNA of the CDR3: TGTGCCAGCAGCGTAGGCGGGAGTGGGGCCAACGTCCTGACTTTC.

About this clone itself: The sample has other DNA sequences that encode this CDR3 too. The rearrangement joins TRBV10-1 to TRBJ2-7; 8 bases are shared with TRBD1. V lost 3 bases, J lost 2 bases, and 3 bases stayed unmatched. CDR1 and CDR2 from the germline V gene are WNHNN and SYGVQD (reference sequence). CDR3 length: 14 residues. CDR3 sequence: CASSETGGTYEQYF. CDR3 DNA: TGCGCCAGCAGTGAAACAGGGGGGACCTACGAGCAGTACTTC.

The CDR3 loop is CASSFGTSSYEQYF. The DNA for the CDR3 is TGTGCCAGTAGTTTCGGGACTAGCTCCTACGAGCAGTACTTC. The V call is TRBV19, the J call TRBJ2-7; the match to TRBD2 covers 8 bases. The CDR3 covers 14 residues. CDR1 and CDR2 from the germline V gene are LNHDA and SQIVND (reference sequence). The trim removed 5 bases at V and 0 bases at J, leaving 3 bases unmatched.

Comments on this clone: This same CDR3 is encoded by further DNA sequences in the sample. J is TRBJ1-1 and V is TRBV4-2; possibly TRBD1 for D (5 bases). Germline V gene data show CDR1 as LGHNA and CDR2 as YNFKEQ. Trimming removed 0 bases at V and 0 bases at J, with 8 bases between. The CDR3 runs 15 residues. This chain's CDR3 is CASSQDQGVNTEAFF. The DNA for the CDR3 is TGTGCCAGCAGCCAAGATCAGGGAGTGAACACTGAAGCTTTCTTT.

This sequence joins TRBV27 and TRBJ2-7; 15 nucleotides agree with TRBD2. The CDR3 runs to 17 residues. Germline V gene sequence: CDR1 MNHEY, CDR2 SMNVEV (reference sequence). Losses at the gene ends were 5 bases for V and 7 bases for J; bases not matched to a gene: 12. The CDR3 is CASSPAAGLAGGDEQYF. DNA for the CDR3: TGTGCCAGCAGTCCCGCGGCCGGACTAGCGGGAGGGGATGAGCAGTACTTC.

The chain couples TRBV5-1 to TRBJ2-7; 10 bases agree with TRBD2. CDR1 SGHRS and CDR2 YFSETQ come from the germline V gene. The CDR3 is 15 residues long. J lost 3 bases, V lost 3 bases, and 6 bases had no gene match. CDR3 sequence (DNA): TGCGCCAGCAGCTCCGGGACTAGCGCTTACTACGAGCAGTACTTC. It yields the protein CASSSGTSAYYEQYF.

The chain carries TRBV29-1 and TRBJ2-7, with TRBD2 as a possible D gene (5 bases). Germline assignment: CDR1 SQVTM and CDR2 ANQGSEA. V was clipped by 4 bases and J by 3 bases, with 10 bases between them. The CDR3 is made up of 12 amino acids. CDR3 in amino acids: CSVVNEGYEQYF. As DNA, the CDR3 is TGCAGCGTTGTGAACGAGGGCTACGAGCAGTACTTC.

The rearrangement joins TRBV7-8 to TRBJ1-2; maybe TRBD1 (6 bases). Germline loops: CDR1 SGHVS, CDR2 FQNEAQ. Between the trimmed V and J ends, which lost 2 bases and 4 bases, there was a span of 17 bases. This CDR3 contains 16 residues. The CDR3 coding sequence is TGTGCCAGCAGCTTACAGGGGATGGGGACTTTCTATGGCTACACCTTC. Encoded protein: CASSLQGMGTFYGYTF.

V gene TRBV14 combines with J gene TRBJ2-5, with 7 bases aligning to TRBD1. CDR3 length: 14 amino acids. Unmatched junction bases numbered 5, after V lost 3 bases and J lost 4 bases. The germline V gene encodes CDR1 SGHDN and CDR2 FVKESK. The CDR3 loop reads CASSQTGYGETQYF. The CDR3, as DNA: TGTGCCAGCAGCCAGACAGGGTATGGAGAGACCCAGTACTTC.

This rearrangement joins TRBV13 to TRBJ2-5, with a possible D match to TRBD2 (6 bases). V was pared by 5 bases and J by 2 bases, with 12 bases between. Germline CDR1 reads PRHDT; CDR2 reads FYEKMQ (reference sequence). The CDR3 spans 14 residues. The CDR3 spells CASSVKTRQETQYF. For the CDR3, the DNA is TGTGCCAGCAGCGTCAAGACTAGACAAGAGACCCAGTACTTC.

This clone was recorded only once. The chain combines TRBV7-6 with TRBJ1-3, with a tentative D call TRBD1 (6 bases). Germline CDR1 is SGHVS and CDR2 is FNYEAQ. The germline V and J ends were trimmed by 1 base and 0 bases, with 10 bases remaining between them. The CDR3 has 16 residues. The DNA for the CDR3 is TGTGCCAGCAGCTTAGTGACGGGGGCCTCTGGAAACACCATATATTTT. Protein sequence: CASSLVTGASGNTIYF.

V gene TRBV2 combines with J gene TRBJ2-5; D assignment may be TRBD1 or TRBD2 (5 bases each). The CDR3 extends over 13 amino acids. Germline lookup yields CDR1 SNHLY and CDR2 FYNNEI. The V and J ends lost 5 bases and 5 bases respectively, with 12 bases between them. CDR3: CASSPGTSETQYF. The CDR3, as DNA: TGTGCCAGCAGTCCCGGGACCTCGGAGACCCAGTACTTC.

The chain is built from TRBV7-9 and TRBJ1-4, with a tentative D call TRBD1 (5 bases). V dropped 5 bases and J dropped 8 bases, with 12 bases sitting between them. This CDR3 spans 13 amino acids. Germline CDR1 reads SEHNR; CDR2 reads FQNEAQ (reference sequence). The CDR3 coding sequence is TGTGCCAGCAGCGGTCAGGGTTGGGAAAAACTGTTTTTT. Translation: CASSGQGWEKLFF.

The V call is TRBV10-3, the J call TRBJ2-1; D possibly corresponds to TRBD2 (6 bases). The V end lost 3 bases, the J end lost 7 bases, and 16 bases lay between the germline ends. Germline V lookup: CDR1 ENHRY, CDR2 SYGVKD. The CDR3 spans 15 residues. CDR3 nucleotides: TGTGCCATCAGTGACCCTCGGGAGCGGGTGAATGAGCAGTTCTTC. It codes for CAISDPRERVNEQFF.

The chain has TRBV5-1 and TRBJ2-7; 10 bases agree with TRBD1. The CDR3 is 14 residues long. With 4 bases clipped from V and 5 bases from J, the junction kept 6 bases outside the gene matches. From germline, CDR1 is SGHRS and CDR2 YFSETQ. The CDR3 here is CASSPGQGIDEQYF. The CDR3 coding sequence is TGCGCCAGCAGCCCGGGACAGGGGATAGACGAGCAGTACTTC.

The chain couples TRBV2 to TRBJ1-5; D not certain. The CDR3 covers 13 residues. Trimming cost V 4 bases and J 8 bases, with 12 bases left between them. Germline CDR1 SNHLY, CDR2 FYNNEI. The CDR3: CASSVTLIEPQHF. The CDR3 bases are TGTGCCAGCAGTGTTACGTTGATAGAGCCCCAGCATTTT.

The CDR3 protein is CASSPTFSGRNNEQFF. For the CDR3, the DNA is TGCGCCAGCAGCCCTACCTTTAGCGGGAGGAACAATGAGCAGTTCTTC. The chain joins TRBV4-3 to TRBJ2-1; TRBD2 matches 10 bases. The CDR3 is 16 residues long. The V and J ends lost 4 bases and 5 bases, in that order; junction bases with no gene match: 8. From germline, CDR1 is LGHNA and CDR2 YSLEER.

The V gene is TRBV6-5, the J gene TRBJ2-5; TRBD1 matches at 10 bases. The germline V gene encodes CDR1 MNHEY and CDR2 SVGAGI. The CDR3 consists of 15 residues. V shed 6 bases and J 3 bases; nucleotides not matched to a gene: 7. The CDR3 sequence: CASRSGTGAEETQYF. The CDR3 DNA is TGTGCCAGCAGATCCGGGACAGGGGCGGAAGAGACCCAGTACTTC.

The chain uses TRBV7-2 and TRBJ1-1, with 7 bases matching TRBD1. CDR1 and CDR2 (germline): SGHTA, FQGNSA. V lost 3 bases, J lost 3 bases, and 7 bases stayed unmatched. The CDR3 covers 15 residues. The CDR3: CASSFGTERDTEAFF. CDR3 DNA: TGTGCCAGCAGCTTCGGGACAGAGAGGGACACTGAAGCTTTCTTT. The whole variable domain, filled in from reference TRBV7-2 and TRBJ1-1, reads GAGVSQSPSNKVTEKGKDVELRCDPISGHTALYWYRQSLGQGLEFLIYFQGNSAPDKSGLPSDRFSAERTGGSVSTLTIQRTQQEDSAVYLCASSFGTERDTEAFFGQGTRLTVV.

This sequence joins TRBV28 and TRBJ1-5; 9 positions match TRBD1. The junction had 6 bases not matched to a gene; V was cut back by 6 bases and J by 6 bases. This CDR3 has 14 amino acids. Germline V gene lookup returns CDR1 MDHEN and CDR2 SYDVKM. This chain's CDR3 is CASSRTGEFQPQHF. In DNA form, the CDR3 reads TGTGCCAGCAGCCGGACAGGGGAGTTTCAGCCCCAGCATTTT.

V gene TRBV6-6 combines with J gene TRBJ2-2, with 9 bases that match TRBD2. Germline assignment: CDR1 MNHNY and CDR2 SVGAGI (reference sequence). The V gene end was trimmed by 2 bases and the J gene end by 4 bases; junction bases not matched to a gene: 5. The CDR3 is 16 residues long. CDR3 bases: TGTGCCAGCAGTTACGGGCTAGCGGGGTTCACCGGGGAGCTGTTTTTT. This encodes CASSYGLAGFTGELFF.

The chain uses TRBV7-2 and TRBJ1-2; D is possibly TRBD1 (5 bases). Germline loops: CDR1 SGHTA, CDR2 FQGNSA. Trimming took 7 bases from V and 4 from J, leaving 19 bases between them. The CDR3 runs 15 residues. In DNA, the CDR3 is TGTGCCAGCACCCCGGGGGATCTGGGTGTCTATGGCTACACCTTC. It translates to CASTPGDLGVYGYTF.

As concerns this clone: A read error may produce the germline difference seen at one junction end. V and J are TRBV29-1 and TRBJ2-1; 12 positions match TRBD2. This CDR3 has 12 residues. In germline, CDR1 is SQVTM, CDR2 ANQGSEA. The CDR3: CSAEGLAGEQFF. The CDR3 bases are TGCAGCGCTGAAGGACTAGCGGGGGAGCAGTTCTTC.